This record covers a single TCR beta chain. Its antigen is not identified. This entry is derived from a study of T-cell memory formation after mild COVID-19. Study overall: Among the donors, TCR clusters were largely specific to each donor. Study results and caveats: There was no confirmation that second-wave clones peaking on day 37 were SARS-CoV-2 specific. Most CD4+ clones that shrank were in CM and EM, while CD8+ ones turned up in EMRA. Later expanders leaned toward CD4+, whereas clones contracting from day 15 to 85 were balanced CD4/CD8.

One entry per CDR3 protein results from TCRdb running MiXCR on the 5' RACE reads. Here the sample spans hundreds of thousands of distinct CDR3 sequences, about 22% being singletons. The germline gives CDR1 LNHNV, CDR2 YYDKDF (reference sequence). CDR3 size: 14 residues. Trimming pared 0 bases from V and 5 bases from J, leaving 11 bases between. Sequencing was performed on PBMCs or a T cell subset sorted from them (not recorded which). The receptor comes from an adult woman who had mild COVID-19 (a few samples of this study predate the infection). Cell type and time point are not known. The chain links TRBV15 to TRBJ2-7; D is possibly TRBD2 (5 bases). The CDR3 sequence is CATSREGRGDEQYF. The DNA for the CDR3 is TGTGCCACCAGCAGAGAAGGACGGGGAGACGAGCAGTACTTC.